This entry lists 25 T cell receptor beta chains sequenced from one sample in a study of T cells of healthy individuals. Each CDR3 protein is one row after TCRdb ran MiXCR on the 5' RACE reads. Among around 63,000 distinct CDR3 sequences listed, 15% to 20% were seen once. These receptors originate from a human donor in good health.

This clonotype was detected a few times. The chain employs TRBV7-9 and TRBJ2-7; the match to TRBD1 covers 7 bases. The CDR3 contains 17 residues. With V trimmed by 5 bases and J by 6 bases, 19 bases remained unmatched. The germline V gene has CDR1 SEHNR and CDR2 FQNEAQ (reference sequence). For the CDR3, the DNA is TGTGCCAGCAGCCCCAACGGACAGGCGCCCCTTTTTTTCGAGCAGTACTTC. Translating gives CASSPNGQAPLFFEQYF.

This clonotype appeared many times. The rearrangement joins TRBV7-9 to TRBJ1-2, with D unresolved. V was shortened by 5 bases and J by 0 bases, with 16 bases between the two germline ends. This CDR3 contains 16 residues. The germline V gene has CDR1 SEHNR and CDR2 FQNEAQ (reference sequence). The CDR3 bases are TGTGCCAGCAGCCCCATGTCCGGGTCTCCTAACTATGGCTACACCTTC. The encoded protein is CASSPMSGSPNYGYTF.

This clonotype was detected many times. The chain links TRBV9 to TRBJ1-2, with D unclear. CDR1 is SGDLS, CDR2 YYNGEE, per germline. Trimming took 4 bases from V and 7 from J, leaving 11 bases between them. CDR3 size: 12 residues. The CDR3, as DNA: TGTGCCAGCAGCTCGGAGTATCGTGGCTACACCTTC. It is translated as CASSSEYRGYTF.

Remarks on this clonotype: A clone one base away is much larger, so this may be a read error. The chain links TRBV9 to TRBJ2-1; 9 nucleotides align to TRBD2. The length of the CDR3 is 17 residues. Germline V gene sequence: CDR1 SGDLS, CDR2 YYNGEE. The CDR3: CDSSVASSGNPYNEQFF. CDR3 nucleotides: TGTGACAGCAGCGTAGCGTCTAGCGGGAACCCCTACAATGAGCAGTTCTTC.

This clonotype was seen at least ten times. The chain carries TRBV27 and TRBJ2-7; no clear D gene. In germline, CDR1 is MNHEY, CDR2 SMNVEV (reference sequence). Deletions cut 5 bases from V and 3 bases from J, with 14 bases between. This CDR3 comprises 14 residues. The CDR3 bases are TGTGCCAGCAGTCGGGCCCTCTCTCTCTACGAGCAGTACTTC. This encodes CASSRALSLYEQYF.

This clonotype has ten or more counts. The CDR3 sequence is CSGLAGAWEQFF. The CDR3 DNA follows: TGCAGTGGTCTAGCGGGGGCCTGGGAGCAGTTCTTC. The chain couples TRBV20-1 to TRBJ2-1, with 10 bases matching TRBD2. The CDR3 is 12 residues long. Per the germline V gene, CDR1 is DFQATT and CDR2 is SNEGSKA (reference sequence). V shed 7 bases, J shed 10 bases, and the junction held 7 bases outside the gene matches.

Only a few counts were recorded for this clonotype. The rearrangement uses TRBV6-1 and TRBJ2-2; a weak D match, TRBD2 (6 bases). The germline V gene encodes CDR1 MNHNS and CDR2 SASEGT. CDR3 length: 16 amino acids. V dropped 3 bases and J dropped 1 base, with 12 bases sitting between them. The CDR3 loop is CASSEGQGLNTGELFF. In nucleotides, the CDR3 is TGTGCCAGCAGTGAGGGGCAGGGACTGAACACCGGGGAGCTGTTTTTT.

This clonotype was seen only a few times. The chain combines TRBV20-1 with TRBJ1-1; TRBD1 might be the D (5 bases). Trimming shortened V by 6 bases and J by 2 bases, and 13 bases separated the two germline ends. Germline V gene lookup returns CDR1 DFQATT and CDR2 SNEGSKA (reference sequence). This CDR3 spans 13 amino acids. CDR3 in amino acids: CSAPADSNTEAFF. CDR3 nucleotides: TGCAGTGCCCCCGCCGACAGTAACACTGAAGCTTTCTTT.

The chain recombines TRBV5-1 with TRBJ1-1; weak D call: TRBD1 (5 bases). V dropped 3 bases and J dropped 4 bases, with 10 bases sitting between them. The CDR3 covers 13 residues. Germline CDR1 reads SGHRS; CDR2 reads YFSETQ. The CDR3 coding sequence is TGCGCCAGCAGCTCGGGGGATGGCACTGAAGCTTTCTTT. Translating it yields CASSSGDGTEAFF.

This clonotype was seen many times. The J gene is TRBJ2-7, the V gene TRBV25-1; D not certain. Germline assignment: CDR1 MGHDK and CDR2 SYGVNS. CDR3 size: 13 residues. The V end lost 7 bases, the J end lost 1 base, and 11 bases lay between the germline ends. CDR3 amino acids: CASKDPRSYEQYF. DNA for the CDR3: TGTGCCAGCAAGGATCCACGTTCCTACGAGCAGTACTTC.

This clonotype was picked up a small number of times. This chain uses TRBV10-3 with TRBJ1-5, with D tentatively TRBD1 (5 bases). Trimming removed 3 bases from V and 8 bases from J, with 17 bases in between. Per germline, CDR1 ENHRY and CDR2 SYGVKD. This CDR3 has 15 amino acids. In DNA form, the CDR3 reads TGTGCCATCAGTGAATTGGGTCAGAAAGGGGAGCCCCAGCATTTT. This translates into CAISELGQKGEPQHF.

CDR3 nucleotides: TGTGCCAGCAGTGAAGCCTGGGGGAGAGGTAATGAAAAACTGTTTTTT. It specifies CASSEAWGRGNEKLFF. The chain uses TRBV6-5 and TRBJ1-4; D is possibly TRBD1 (5 bases). Germline V gene lookup returns CDR1 MNHEY and CDR2 SVGAGI. The CDR3 is 16 amino acids. V gave up 5 bases and J gave up 4 bases, with 17 bases separating them.

This sequence joins TRBV12-3 or TRBV12-4 and TRBJ1-3; the D gene is possibly TRBD1 (5 bases). The CDR3 is 14 residues long. With 7 bases removed from V and 4 bases from J, the gap between germline ends came to 14 bases. The CDR3 nucleotides read TGTGCCAGCACCGCGGTGAGGGGAGGAAACACCATATATTTT. Protein sequence: CASTAVRGGNTIYF.

This clonotype was detected a few times. This chain connects TRBV5-1 to TRBJ1-1; 7 bases agree with TRBD1. The V gene end was trimmed by 5 bases and the J gene end by 1 base; junction bases not matched to a gene: 5. Germline CDR1 reads SGHRS; CDR2 reads YFSETQ. The CDR3 has 14 residues. CDR3 in DNA: TGCGCCAGCAGATCCGGGACAGCGAACACTGAAGCTTTCTTT. Protein sequence: CASRSGTANTEAFF. The full variable domain, with the rest looked up from reference TRBV5-1 and TRBJ1-1, is KAGVTQTPRYLIKTRGQQVTLSCSPISGHRSVSWYQQTPGQGLQFLFEYFSETQRNKGNFPGRFSGRQFSNSRSEMNVSTLELGDSALYLCASRSGTANTEAFFGQGTRLTVV.

The chain carries TRBV6-5 and TRBJ2-1; 9 nucleotides agree with TRBD2. Trimming took 8 bases from V and 4 from J; bases not matched to a gene: 27. The CDR3 runs 21 residues. Germline V gene sequence: CDR1 MNHEY, CDR2 SVGAGI. CDR3 coding DNA: TGTGCCAGCCTCCCATACGGCGGGAGGGCCTACAACAGAGTCCTATACAATGAGCAGTTCTTC. Amino acid sequence: CASLPYGGRAYNRVLYNEQFF.

The count of this clonotype is one. This chain connects TRBV6-1 to TRBJ2-2; 8 nucleotides line up with TRBD1. The length of the CDR3 is 15 residues. Germline V lookup: CDR1 MNHNS, CDR2 SASEGT. Losses at the gene ends were 5 bases for V and 6 bases for J; bases not matched to a gene: 8. Here the CDR3 reads CASSYRQGAPGELFF. The CDR3 coding sequence is TGTGCCAGCAGTTACCGCCAGGGGGCTCCCGGGGAGCTGTTTTTT.

This clonotype was recorded many times. The chain carries TRBV20-1 and TRBJ1-3; D call uncertain. Germline assignment: CDR1 DFQATT and CDR2 SNEGSKA (reference sequence). V lost 0 bases and J lost 3, with 9 bases in between. The CDR3 contains 14 residues. In nucleotides, the CDR3 is TGCAGTGCTAGAGATCTAACAGTTGGAAACACCATATATTTT. Its protein is CSARDLTVGNTIYF.

This clonotype was recorded a few times. The chain uses TRBV4-1 and TRBJ2-7, with TRBD1 as a possible D gene (5 bases). Germline values: CDR1 MGHRA, CDR2 YSYEKL. V was shortened by 5 bases and J by 2 bases, with 16 bases between the two germline ends. CDR3 length equals 15 residues. CDR3 region: CASSLPRAGTYEQYF. In DNA form, the CDR3 reads TGCGCCAGCAGCTTACCTAGGGCAGGGACCTACGAGCAGTACTTC.

In this sample, this clonotype turned up many times. The gene calls are TRBV4-3 and TRBJ1-5; TRBD1 might be the D (5 bases). The ends were cut back, 0 bases at V and 7 bases at J, with 13 bases in the middle. This CDR3 has 15 amino acids. CDR1 and CDR2 from the germline V gene are LGHNA and YSLEER. CDR3 sequence (DNA): TGCGCCAGCAGCCAAGATCGGATGGGGGACCAGCCCCAGCATTTT. The encoded protein is CASSQDRMGDQPQHF.

In this sample, this clonotype turned up many times. This chain joins TRBV6-4 and TRBJ2-1, with 9 nucleotides matching TRBD2. There are 16 residues in the CDR3. J gave up 4 bases and V 5 bases, and 9 bases lay outside the gene matches. Germline assignment: CDR1 MRHNA and CDR2 SNTAGT. The CDR3 is CASSKSSGGPYNEQFF. In DNA form, the CDR3 reads TGTGCCAGCAGTAAAAGTAGCGGGGGCCCATACAATGAGCAGTTCTTC.

In this sample, this clonotype turned up many times. V is TRBV15 and J is TRBJ1-3; tentatively, D is TRBD1 (5 bases). Trimming took 0 bases from V and 2 from J, leaving 20 bases between them. The germline gives CDR1 LNHNV, CDR2 YYDKDF (reference sequence). This CDR3 has 19 amino acids. CDR3 amino acids: CATSRDLIGPTATGNTIYF. The CDR3 nucleotides read TGTGCCACCAGCAGAGATCTTATAGGGCCGACAGCAACTGGAAACACCATATATTTT.

This clonotype was recorded many times. The chain has TRBV27 and TRBJ1-1; D gene uncertain. Germline CDR1 is MNHEY and CDR2 is SMNVEV (reference sequence). V was trimmed by 5 bases and J by 0 bases, leaving 10 bases between them. The CDR3 is made up of 14 amino acids. The CDR3 DNA is TGTGCCAGCAGTCTAGCACCGATGAACACTGAAGCTTTCTTT. Translation: CASSLAPMNTEAFF.

Many counts were recorded for this clonotype. The V gene is TRBV7-6, the J gene TRBJ2-7; 9 bases align to TRBD1. The CDR3 runs to 16 residues. The trim removed 5 bases at V and 2 bases at J, leaving 10 bases unmatched. The germline V gene has CDR1 SGHVS and CDR2 FNYEAQ. CDR3 loop: CASSHKPGQGPYEQYF. CDR3 coding DNA: TGTGCCAGCAGCCATAAACCGGGACAGGGACCCTACGAGCAGTACTTC.

V gene TRBV6-5 combines with J gene TRBJ1-2; D not resolved. Germline CDR1 reads MNHEY; CDR2 reads SVGAGI. This CDR3 contains 13 residues. Trimming shortened V by 0 bases and J by 3 bases, and 5 bases separated the two germline ends. In DNA form, the CDR3 reads TGTGCCAGCAGTTACTCTCCCGACTATGGCTACACCTTC. Its translation: CASSYSPDYGYTF.

This clonotype was observed a handful of times. The J gene is TRBJ2-4, the V gene TRBV6-5; no clear D. The CDR3 length is 15 residues. V lost 5 bases to trimming and J lost 0 bases, with 11 bases between them. Germline assignment: CDR1 MNHEY and CDR2 SVGAGI. CDR3 in amino acids: CASSRISLAKNIQYF. DNA for the CDR3: TGTGCCAGCAGTAGGATCTCCCTAGCCAAAAACATTCAGTACTTC.